The source of this T cell receptor beta chain is a study of T cell responses to AZD1222 COVID-19 vaccine. Findings of the study overall: The study sampled repertoires only after the peak T cell response. Baseline seropositives among AZD1222 recipients totaled only six or seven.

The CDR3 has 12 residues. Germline V gene sequence: CDR1 LNHDA, CDR2 SQIVND (reference sequence). V was cut by 3 bases and J by 8 bases, with 8 bases left in between. Profiled with immunoSEQ multiplex PCR; TCRdb holds only in-frame clones, not every one. Here the sample spans fewer than 110,000 clones, 85% to 95% being singletons. About this clone itself: The antigen remains undetermined.

The input for sequencing was peripheral blood, taken 28 days after the second AZD1222 dose. The chain joins TRBV19 to TRBJ1-5; D call uncertain. The sequence came from an adult who received the AZD1222 COVID-19 vaccine. The CDR3 DNA reads as TGTGCCAGTAGTATGGGGATGGAGCCCCAGCATTTT. It translates to CASSMGMEPQHF.